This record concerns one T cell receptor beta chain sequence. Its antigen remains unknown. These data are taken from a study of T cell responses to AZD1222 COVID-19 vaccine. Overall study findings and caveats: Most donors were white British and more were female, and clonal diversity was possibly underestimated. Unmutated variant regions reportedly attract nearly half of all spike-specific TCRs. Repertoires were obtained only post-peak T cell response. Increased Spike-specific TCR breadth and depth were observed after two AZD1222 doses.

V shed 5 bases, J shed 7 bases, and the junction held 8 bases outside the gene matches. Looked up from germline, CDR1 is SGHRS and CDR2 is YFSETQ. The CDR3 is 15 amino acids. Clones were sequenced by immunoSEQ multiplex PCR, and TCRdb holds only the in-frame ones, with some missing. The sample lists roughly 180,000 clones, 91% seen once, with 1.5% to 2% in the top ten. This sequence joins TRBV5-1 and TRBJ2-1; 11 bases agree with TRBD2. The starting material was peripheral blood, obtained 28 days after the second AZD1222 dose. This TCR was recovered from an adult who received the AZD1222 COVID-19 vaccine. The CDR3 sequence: CASSPTSGIENEQFF. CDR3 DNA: TGCGCCAGCAGTCCGACTAGCGGGATTGAAAATGAGCAGTTCTTC.